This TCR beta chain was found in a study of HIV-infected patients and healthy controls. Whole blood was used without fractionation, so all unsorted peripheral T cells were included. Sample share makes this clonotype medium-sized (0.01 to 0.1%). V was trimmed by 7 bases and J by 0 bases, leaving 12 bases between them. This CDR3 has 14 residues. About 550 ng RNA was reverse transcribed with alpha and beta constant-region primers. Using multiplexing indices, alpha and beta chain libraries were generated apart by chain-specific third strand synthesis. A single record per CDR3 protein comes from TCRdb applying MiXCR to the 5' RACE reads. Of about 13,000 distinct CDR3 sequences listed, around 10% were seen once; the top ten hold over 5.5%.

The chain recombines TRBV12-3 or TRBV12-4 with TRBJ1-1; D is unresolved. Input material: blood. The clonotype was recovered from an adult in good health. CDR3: CASNHRRMNTEAFF. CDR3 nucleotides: TGTGCCAGCAATCACCGCAGAATGAACACTGAAGCTTTCTTT.